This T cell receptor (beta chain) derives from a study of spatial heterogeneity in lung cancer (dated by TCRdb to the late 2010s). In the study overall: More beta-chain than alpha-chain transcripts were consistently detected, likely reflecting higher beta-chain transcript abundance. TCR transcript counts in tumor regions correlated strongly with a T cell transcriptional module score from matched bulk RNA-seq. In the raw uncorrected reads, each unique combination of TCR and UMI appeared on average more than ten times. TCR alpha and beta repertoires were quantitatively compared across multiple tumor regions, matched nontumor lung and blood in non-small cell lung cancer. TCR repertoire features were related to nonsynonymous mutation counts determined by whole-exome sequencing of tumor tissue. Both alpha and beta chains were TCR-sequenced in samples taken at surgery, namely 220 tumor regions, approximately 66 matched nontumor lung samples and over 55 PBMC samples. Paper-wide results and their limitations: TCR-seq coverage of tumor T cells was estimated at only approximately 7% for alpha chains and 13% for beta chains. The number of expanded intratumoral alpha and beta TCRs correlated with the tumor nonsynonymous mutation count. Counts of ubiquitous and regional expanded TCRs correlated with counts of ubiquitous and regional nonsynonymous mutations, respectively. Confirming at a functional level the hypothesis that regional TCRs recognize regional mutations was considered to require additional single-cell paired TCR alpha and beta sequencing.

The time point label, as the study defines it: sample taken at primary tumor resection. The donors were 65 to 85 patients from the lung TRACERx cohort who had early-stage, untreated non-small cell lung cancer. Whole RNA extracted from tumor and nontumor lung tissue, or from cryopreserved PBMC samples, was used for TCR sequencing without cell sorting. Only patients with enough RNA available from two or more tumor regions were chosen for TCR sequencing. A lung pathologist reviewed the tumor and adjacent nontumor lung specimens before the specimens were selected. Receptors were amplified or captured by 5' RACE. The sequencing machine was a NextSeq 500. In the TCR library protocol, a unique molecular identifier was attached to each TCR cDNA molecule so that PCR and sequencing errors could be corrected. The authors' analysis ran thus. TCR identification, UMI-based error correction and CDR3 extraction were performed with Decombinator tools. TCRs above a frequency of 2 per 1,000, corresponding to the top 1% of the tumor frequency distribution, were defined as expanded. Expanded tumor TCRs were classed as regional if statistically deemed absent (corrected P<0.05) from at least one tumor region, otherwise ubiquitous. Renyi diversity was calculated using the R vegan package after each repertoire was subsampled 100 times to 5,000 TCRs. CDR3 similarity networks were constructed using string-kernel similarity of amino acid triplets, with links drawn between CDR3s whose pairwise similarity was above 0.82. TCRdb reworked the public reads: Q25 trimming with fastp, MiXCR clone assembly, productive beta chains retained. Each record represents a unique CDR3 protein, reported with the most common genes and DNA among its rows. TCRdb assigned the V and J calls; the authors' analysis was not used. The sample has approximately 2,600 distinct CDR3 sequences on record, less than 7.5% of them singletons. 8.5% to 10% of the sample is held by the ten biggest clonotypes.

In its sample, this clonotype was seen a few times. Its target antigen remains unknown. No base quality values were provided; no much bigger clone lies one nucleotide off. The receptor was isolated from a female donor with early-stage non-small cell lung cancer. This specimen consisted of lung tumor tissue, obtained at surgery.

The sequence in DNA is TGCAGTGCCGATCTCGTGAACACTGAAGCTTTCTTT. It translates to CSADLVNTEAFF. This sequence uses TRBV20-1 and TRBJ1-1; the D gene is not confidently resolved. The cysteine opens and the phenylalanine closes a CDR3 of 12 amino acids. Only the CDR3 DNA stays, 36 bases, in frame from base 1. V and J are truncated by 6 bases and 0 bases respectively, leaving an intervening sequence of 8 bases. As encoded in the germline V gene (reference sequence), CDR1 is DFQATT while CDR2 is SNEGSKA.